This T cell receptor beta chain was profiled in a study of cytomegalovirus exposure and HLA in healthy donors. General observations from the study: Listed as cytomegalovirus-associated were 164 TCR beta chains. In vitro checks showed that three CMV-associated chains really do target CMV antigens.

Primers included in the PCR were 60 Vbeta and 13 Jbeta primers. The repertoire was sequenced with immunoSEQ multiplex PCR; TCRdb's copy has only in-frame clones and lacks some. This table holds 150,000 to 250,000 clones. This CDR3 is built from 11 residues. Germline V gene data show CDR1 as MNHEY and CDR2 as SMNVEV (reference sequence). V was shortened by 8 bases and J by 10 bases, with 12 bases between the two germline ends. A note on this clone: Its antigen remains unidentified.

The sample comprised PBMCs. This sequence joins TRBV27 and TRBJ1-5, with D possibly TRBD1 on 6 matching bases. The receptor was isolated from a boy aged 5-17 years in good health and CMV-seronegative. CDR3 nucleotides: TGTGCCAGCGGCCCCAGGGGACCCCAGCATTTT. This translates into CASGPRGPQHF.